The source of this T cell receptor beta chain is a study of blood T cell repertoires in COVID-19. Turning to the study itself: Researchers got acute and convalescent COVID-19 samples from the United States, Italy and Spain. The cDNA or gDNA used as material had been derived from T cells, B-cell-depleted T cells, or PBMCs.

V lost 1 base, J lost 0 bases, and 15 bases stayed unmatched. Germline V gene data show CDR1 as LGHDT and CDR2 as YNNKEL (reference sequence). The CDR3 loop spans 20 amino acids. Authors' analysis steps: From reference gene primer amplification, estimates of nucleated cell counts were derived. The method was immunoSEQ multiplex PCR; TCRdb's version includes in-frame clones alone and lacks a portion of them. V, J and clone size reflect that table, while D and trimming were determined from the DNA. The sample consists of about 160,000 clones, roughly 85% of them appearing once. The receptor was isolated from a human donor with acute or convalescent COVID-19. The donor label of this sample is uncertain. The chain employs TRBV3-1 (or the pseudogene TRBV3-2) and TRBJ2-3; 8 bases match TRBD2. The sample comprised peripheral blood. CDR3 in amino acids: CASSQVRGRGAPTSTDTQYF. DNA for the CDR3: TGTGCCAGCAGCCAAGTACGGGGGCGGGGGGCACCGACTAGCACAGATACGCAGTATTTT.